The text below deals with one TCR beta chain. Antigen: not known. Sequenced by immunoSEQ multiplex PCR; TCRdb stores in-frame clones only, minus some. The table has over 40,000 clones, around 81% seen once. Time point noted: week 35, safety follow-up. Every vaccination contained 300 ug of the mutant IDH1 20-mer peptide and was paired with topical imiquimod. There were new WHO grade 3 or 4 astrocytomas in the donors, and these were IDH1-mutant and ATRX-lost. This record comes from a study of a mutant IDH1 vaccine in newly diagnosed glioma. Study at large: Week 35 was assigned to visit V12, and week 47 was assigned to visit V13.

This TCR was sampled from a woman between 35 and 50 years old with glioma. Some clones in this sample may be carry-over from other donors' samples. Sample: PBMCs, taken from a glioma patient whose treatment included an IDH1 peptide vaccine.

CDR3 nucleotides: TGTGCCAGCAGTTTGGGGGGGGCTCGGGTCGACACTGAAGCTTTCTTT. As protein: CASSLGGARVDTEAFF. J is TRBJ1-1 and V is TRBV27; D might be TRBD1 (6 bases). This CDR3 is built from 16 residues. CDR1 and CDR2 (germline): MNHEY, SMNVEV (reference sequence). The V end lost 3 bases, the J end lost 3 bases, and 17 bases lay between the germline ends.